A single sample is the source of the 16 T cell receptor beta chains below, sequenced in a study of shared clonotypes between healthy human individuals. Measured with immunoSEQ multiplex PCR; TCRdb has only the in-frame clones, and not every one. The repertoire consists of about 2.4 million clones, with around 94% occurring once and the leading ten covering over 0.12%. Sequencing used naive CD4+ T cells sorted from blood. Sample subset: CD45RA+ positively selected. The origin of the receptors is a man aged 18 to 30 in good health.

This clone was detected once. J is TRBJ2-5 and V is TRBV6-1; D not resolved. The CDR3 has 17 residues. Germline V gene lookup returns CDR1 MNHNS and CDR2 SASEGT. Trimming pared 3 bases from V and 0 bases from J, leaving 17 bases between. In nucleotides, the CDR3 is TGTGCCAGCAGTGATAGCCCTCTAGGTCCGTACCAAGAGACCCAGTACTTC. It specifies CASSDSPLGPYQETQYF.

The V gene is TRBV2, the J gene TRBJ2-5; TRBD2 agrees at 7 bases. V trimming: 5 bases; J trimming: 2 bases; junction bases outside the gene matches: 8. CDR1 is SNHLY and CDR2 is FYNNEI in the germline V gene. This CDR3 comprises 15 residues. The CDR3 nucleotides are TGTGCCAGCAGTTCCTGGGGGACTACACAAGAGACCCAGTACTTC. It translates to CASSSWGTTQETQYF.

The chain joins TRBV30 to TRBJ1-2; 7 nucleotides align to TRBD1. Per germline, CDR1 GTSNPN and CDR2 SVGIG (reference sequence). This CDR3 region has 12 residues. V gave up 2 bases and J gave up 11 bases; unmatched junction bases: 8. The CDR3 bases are TGTGCCTGGAGTCGTCAGGGGGTATTGTACACCTTC. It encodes CAWSRQGVLYTF.

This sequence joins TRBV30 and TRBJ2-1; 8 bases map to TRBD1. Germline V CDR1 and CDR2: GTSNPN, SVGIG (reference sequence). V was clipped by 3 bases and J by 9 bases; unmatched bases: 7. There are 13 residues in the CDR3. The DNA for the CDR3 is TGTGCCTGGAGCCGGACAGGGCAGCCTGAGCAGTTCTTC. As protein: CAWSRTGQPEQFF.

CDR3 nucleotide sequence: TGTGCCAGCAGCTTGGTTCACGGGGCCAACGTCCTGACTTTC. Amino acid sequence: CASSLVHGANVLTF. The chain joins TRBV5-4 to TRBJ2-6; D not resolved. CDR3 length equals 14 residues. Looked up from germline, CDR1 is SGHNT and CDR2 is YYREEE (reference sequence). Trimming pared 0 bases from V and 4 bases from J, leaving 5 bases between.

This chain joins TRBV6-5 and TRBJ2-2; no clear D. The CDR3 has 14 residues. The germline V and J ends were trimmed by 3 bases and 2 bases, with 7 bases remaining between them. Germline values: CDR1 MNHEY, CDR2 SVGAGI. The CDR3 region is CASSYWVNTGELFF. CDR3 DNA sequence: TGTGCCAGCAGTTATTGGGTCAACACCGGGGAGCTGTTTTTT.

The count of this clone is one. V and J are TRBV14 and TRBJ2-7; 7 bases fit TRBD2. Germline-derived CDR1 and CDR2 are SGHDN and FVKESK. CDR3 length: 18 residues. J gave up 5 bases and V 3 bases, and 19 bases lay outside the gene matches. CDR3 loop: CASSQVGAGDARFNEQYF. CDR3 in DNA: TGTGCCAGCAGCCAGGTTGGGGCGGGGGACGCCCGTTTTAACGAGCAGTACTTC.

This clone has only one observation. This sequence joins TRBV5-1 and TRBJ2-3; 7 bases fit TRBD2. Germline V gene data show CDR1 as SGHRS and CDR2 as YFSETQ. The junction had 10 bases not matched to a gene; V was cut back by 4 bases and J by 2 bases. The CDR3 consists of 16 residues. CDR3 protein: CASSPPAGTYTDTQYF. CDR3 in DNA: TGCGCCAGCAGCCCTCCAGCGGGGACTTACACAGATACGCAGTATTTT.

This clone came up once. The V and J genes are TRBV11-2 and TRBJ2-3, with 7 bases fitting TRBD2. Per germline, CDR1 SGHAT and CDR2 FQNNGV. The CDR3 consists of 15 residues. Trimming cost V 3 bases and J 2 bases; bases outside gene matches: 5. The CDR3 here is CASSLAGVPTDTQYF. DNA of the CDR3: TGTGCCAGCAGCTTGGCGGGAGTACCCACAGATACGCAGTATTTT. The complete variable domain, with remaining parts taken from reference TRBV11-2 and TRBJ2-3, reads EAGVAQSPRYKIIEKRQSVAFWCNPISGHATLYWYQQILGQGPKLLIQFQNNGVVDDSQLPKDRFSAERLKGVDSTLKIQPAKLEDSAVYLCASSLAGVPTDTQYFGPGTRLTVL.

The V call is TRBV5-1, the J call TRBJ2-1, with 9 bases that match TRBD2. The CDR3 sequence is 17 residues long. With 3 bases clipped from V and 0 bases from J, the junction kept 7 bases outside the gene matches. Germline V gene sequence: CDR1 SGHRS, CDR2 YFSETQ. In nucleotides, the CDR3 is TGCGCCAGCAGCTATGGACTAGCGAGTAGCTCCTACAATGAGCAGTTCTTC. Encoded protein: CASSYGLASSSYNEQFF.

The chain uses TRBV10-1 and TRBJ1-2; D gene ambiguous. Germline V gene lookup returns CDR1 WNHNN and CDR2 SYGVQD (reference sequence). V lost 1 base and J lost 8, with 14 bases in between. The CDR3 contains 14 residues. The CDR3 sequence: CASSEFRDGAGYTF. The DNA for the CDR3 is TGCGCCAGCAGTGAGTTTAGGGATGGTGCCGGCTACACCTTC.

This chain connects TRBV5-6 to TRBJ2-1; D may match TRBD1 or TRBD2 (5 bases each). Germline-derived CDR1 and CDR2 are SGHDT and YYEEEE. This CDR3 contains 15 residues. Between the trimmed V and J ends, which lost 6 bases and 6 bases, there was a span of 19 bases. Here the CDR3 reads CASIVAGANPNEQFF. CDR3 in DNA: TGTGCCAGCATCGTGGCCGGGGCTAACCCCAATGAGCAGTTCTTC.

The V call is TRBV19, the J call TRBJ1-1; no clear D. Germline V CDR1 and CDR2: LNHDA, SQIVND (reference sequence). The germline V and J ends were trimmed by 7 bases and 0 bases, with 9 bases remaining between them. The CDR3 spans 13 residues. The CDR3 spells CASTPGLNTEAFF. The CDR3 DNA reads TGTGCCAGTACGCCGGGGTTGAACACTGAAGCTTTCTTT.

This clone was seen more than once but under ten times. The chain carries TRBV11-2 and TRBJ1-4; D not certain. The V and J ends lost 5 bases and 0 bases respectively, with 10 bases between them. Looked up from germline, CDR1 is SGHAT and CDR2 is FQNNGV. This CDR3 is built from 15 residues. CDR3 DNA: TGTGCCAGCAGCCCCTCTCTTGCAACTAATGAAAAACTGTTTTTT. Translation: CASSPSLATNEKLFF.

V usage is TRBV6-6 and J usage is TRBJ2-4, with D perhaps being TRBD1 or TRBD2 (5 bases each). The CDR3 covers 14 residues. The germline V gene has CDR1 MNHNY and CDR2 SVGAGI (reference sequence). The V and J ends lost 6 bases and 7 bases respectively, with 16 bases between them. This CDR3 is CASSLRDEGNIQYF. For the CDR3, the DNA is TGTGCCAGCAGCCTACGAGACGAGGGGAACATTCAGTACTTC.

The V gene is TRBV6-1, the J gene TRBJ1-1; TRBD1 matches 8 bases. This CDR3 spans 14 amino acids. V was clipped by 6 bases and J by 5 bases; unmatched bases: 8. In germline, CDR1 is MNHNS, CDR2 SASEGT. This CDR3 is CASRDREMRTEAFF. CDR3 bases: TGTGCCAGCAGGGACAGGGAGATGAGGACTGAAGCTTTCTTT.